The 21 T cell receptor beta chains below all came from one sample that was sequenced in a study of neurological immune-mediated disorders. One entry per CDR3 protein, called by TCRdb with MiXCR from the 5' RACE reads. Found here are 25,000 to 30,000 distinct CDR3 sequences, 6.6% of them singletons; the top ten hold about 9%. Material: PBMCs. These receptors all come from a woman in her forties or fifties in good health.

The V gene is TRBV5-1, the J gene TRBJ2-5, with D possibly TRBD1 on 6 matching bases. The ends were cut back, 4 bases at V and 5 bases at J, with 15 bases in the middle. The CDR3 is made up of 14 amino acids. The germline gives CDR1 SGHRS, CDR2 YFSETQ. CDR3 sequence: CASSGAGERETQYF. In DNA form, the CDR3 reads TGCGCCAGCAGCGGAGCAGGGGAACGGGAGACCCAGTACTTC.

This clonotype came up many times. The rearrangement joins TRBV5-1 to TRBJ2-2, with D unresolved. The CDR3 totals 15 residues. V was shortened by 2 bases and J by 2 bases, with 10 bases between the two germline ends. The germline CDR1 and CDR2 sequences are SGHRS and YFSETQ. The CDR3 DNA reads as TGCGCCAGCAGCTTAACCGCCCCAAACACCGGGGAGCTGTTTTTT. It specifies CASSLTAPNTGELFF.

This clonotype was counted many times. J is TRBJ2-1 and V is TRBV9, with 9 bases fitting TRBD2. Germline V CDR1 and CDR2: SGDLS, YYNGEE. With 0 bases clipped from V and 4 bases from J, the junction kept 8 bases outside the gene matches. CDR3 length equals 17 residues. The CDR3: CASSVAGAGGKYNEQFF. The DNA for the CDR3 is TGTGCCAGCAGCGTAGCGGGCGCGGGAGGGAAATACAATGAGCAGTTCTTC. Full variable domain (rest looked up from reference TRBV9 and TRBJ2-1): DSGVTQTPKHLITATGQRVTLRCSPRSGDLSVYWYQQSLDQGLQFLIQYYNGEERAKGNILERFSAQQFPDLHSELNLSSLELGDSALYFCASSVAGAGGKYNEQFFGPGTRLTVL.

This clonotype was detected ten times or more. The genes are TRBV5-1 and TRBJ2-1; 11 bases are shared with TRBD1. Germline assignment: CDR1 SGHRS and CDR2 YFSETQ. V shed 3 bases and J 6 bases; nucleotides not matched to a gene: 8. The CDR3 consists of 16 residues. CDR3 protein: CASSSGRDRGSNEQFF. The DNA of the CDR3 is TGCGCCAGCAGCTCGGGGAGGGACAGGGGGTCCAATGAGCAGTTCTTC.

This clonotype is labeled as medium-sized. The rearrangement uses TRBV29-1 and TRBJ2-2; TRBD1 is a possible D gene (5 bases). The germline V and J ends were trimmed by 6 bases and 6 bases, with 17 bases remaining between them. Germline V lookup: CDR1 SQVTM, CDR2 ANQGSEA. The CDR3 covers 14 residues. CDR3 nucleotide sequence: TGCAGCGTGGGTTTGGGGATAGGGGCCGGGGAGCTGTTTTTT. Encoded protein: CSVGLGIGAGELFF.

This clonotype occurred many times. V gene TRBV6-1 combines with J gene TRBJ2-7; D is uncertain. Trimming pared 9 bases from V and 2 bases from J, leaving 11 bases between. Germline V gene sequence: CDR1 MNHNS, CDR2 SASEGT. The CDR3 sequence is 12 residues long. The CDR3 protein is CASRYNTYEQYF. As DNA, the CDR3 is TGTGCCAGTCGCTACAATACCTACGAGCAGTACTTC.

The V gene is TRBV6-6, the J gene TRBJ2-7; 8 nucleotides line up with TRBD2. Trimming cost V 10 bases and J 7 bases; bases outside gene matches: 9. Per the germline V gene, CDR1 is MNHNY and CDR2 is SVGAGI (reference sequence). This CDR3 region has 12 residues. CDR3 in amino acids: CANPGGLWEQYF. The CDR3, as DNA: TGTGCCAACCCGGGGGGGCTCTGGGAGCAGTACTTC.

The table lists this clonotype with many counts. The CDR3 DNA reads TGTGCCAGCAGTATGACCGGGACAGCGGCCTACGAGCAGTACTTC. This translates into CASSMTGTAAYEQYF. The chain carries TRBV12-3 or TRBV12-4 and TRBJ2-7; 7 bases are a match to TRBD1. The CDR3 runs 15 residues. V lost 5 bases and J lost 2; bases outside the gene matches: 9.

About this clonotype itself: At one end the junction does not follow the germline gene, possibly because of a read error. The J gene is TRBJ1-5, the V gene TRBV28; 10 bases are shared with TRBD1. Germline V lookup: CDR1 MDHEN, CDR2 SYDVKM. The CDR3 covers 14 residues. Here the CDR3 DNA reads TGTGTCAGCAGTTCGACAGGGGGCCATCAGCCCCAGCATTTT. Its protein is CVSSSTGGHQPQHF.

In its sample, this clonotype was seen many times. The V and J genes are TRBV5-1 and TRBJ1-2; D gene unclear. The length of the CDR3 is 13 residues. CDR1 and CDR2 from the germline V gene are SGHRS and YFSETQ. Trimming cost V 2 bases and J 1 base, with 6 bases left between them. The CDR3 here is CASSLGNNYGYTF. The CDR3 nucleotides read TGCGCCAGCAGCTTAGGTAATAACTATGGCTACACCTTC.

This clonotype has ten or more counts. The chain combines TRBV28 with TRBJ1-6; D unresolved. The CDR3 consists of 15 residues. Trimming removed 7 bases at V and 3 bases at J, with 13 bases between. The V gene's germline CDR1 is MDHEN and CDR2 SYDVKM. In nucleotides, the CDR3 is TGTGCCAGCACGACGCCTCTGGGCTATAATTCACCCCTCCACTTT. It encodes CASTTPLGYNSPLHF.

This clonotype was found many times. CDR3: CASRPRTDTQYF. The CDR3 DNA reads TGTGCCAGCAGGCCCCGCACAGATACGCAGTATTTT. The chain carries TRBV28 and TRBJ2-3, with D unclear. Germline lookup yields CDR1 MDHEN and CDR2 SYDVKM. V was clipped by 6 bases and J by 1 base, with 5 bases between them. The CDR3 is 12 residues long.

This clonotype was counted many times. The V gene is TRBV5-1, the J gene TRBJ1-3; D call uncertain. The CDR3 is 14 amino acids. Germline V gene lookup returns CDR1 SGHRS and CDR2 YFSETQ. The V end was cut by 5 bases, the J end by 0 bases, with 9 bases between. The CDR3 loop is CASRPEASGNTIYF. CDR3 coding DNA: TGCGCCAGCAGGCCAGAGGCCTCTGGAAACACCATATATTTT.

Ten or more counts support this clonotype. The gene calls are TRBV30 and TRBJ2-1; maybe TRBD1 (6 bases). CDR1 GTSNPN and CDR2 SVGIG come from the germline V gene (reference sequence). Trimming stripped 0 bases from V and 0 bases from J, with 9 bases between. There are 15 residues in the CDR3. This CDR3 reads CAWSVVGGSYNEQFF. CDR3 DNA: TGTGCCTGGAGTGTAGTAGGGGGCTCCTACAATGAGCAGTTCTTC.

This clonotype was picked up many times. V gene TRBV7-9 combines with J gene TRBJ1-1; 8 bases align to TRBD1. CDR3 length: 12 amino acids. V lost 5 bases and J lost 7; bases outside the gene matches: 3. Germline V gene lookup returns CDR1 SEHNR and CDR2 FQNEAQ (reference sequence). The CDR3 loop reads CASSRQGLEAFF. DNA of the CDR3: TGTGCCAGCAGCCGACAGGGGCTTGAAGCTTTCTTT.

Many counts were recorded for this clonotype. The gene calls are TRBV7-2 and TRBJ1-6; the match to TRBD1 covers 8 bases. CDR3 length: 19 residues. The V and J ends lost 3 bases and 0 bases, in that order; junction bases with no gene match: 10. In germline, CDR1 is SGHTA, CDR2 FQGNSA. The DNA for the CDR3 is TGTGCCAGCAGCTTCCCGGACAGGGTTCTCTCCTCCTATAATTCACCCCTCCACTTT. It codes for CASSFPDRVLSSYNSPLHF.

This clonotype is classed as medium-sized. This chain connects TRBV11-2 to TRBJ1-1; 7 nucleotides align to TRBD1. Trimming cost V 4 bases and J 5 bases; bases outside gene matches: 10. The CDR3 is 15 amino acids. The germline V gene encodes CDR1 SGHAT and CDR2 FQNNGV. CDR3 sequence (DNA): TGTGCCAGCAGCTCAAAATCACAGGGGAAGACTGAAGCTTTCTTT. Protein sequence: CASSSKSQGKTEAFF.

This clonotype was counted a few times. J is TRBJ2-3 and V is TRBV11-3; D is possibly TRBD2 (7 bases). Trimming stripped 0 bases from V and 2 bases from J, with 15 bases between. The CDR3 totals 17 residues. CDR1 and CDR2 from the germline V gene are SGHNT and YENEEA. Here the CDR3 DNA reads TGTGCCAGCAGCTTAGACCTACCGGGGGGCTACACAGATACGCAGTATTTT. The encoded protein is CASSLDLPGGYTDTQYF.

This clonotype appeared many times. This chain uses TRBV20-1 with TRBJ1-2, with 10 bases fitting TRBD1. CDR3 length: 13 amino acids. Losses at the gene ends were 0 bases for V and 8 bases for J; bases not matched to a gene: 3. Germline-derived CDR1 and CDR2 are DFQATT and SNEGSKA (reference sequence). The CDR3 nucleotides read TGCAGTGCTAGAGATCGGGACAGGGGCGGCTACACCTTC. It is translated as CSARDRDRGGYTF.

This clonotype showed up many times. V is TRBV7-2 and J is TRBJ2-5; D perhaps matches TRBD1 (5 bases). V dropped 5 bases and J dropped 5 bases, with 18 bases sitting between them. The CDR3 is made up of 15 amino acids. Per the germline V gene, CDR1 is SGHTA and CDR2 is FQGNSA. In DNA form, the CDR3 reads TGTGCCAGCAGCGTAGGTCCGACAGCTCTTGAGACCCAGTACTTC. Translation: CASSVGPTALETQYF. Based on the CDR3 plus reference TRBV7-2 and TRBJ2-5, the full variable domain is GAGVSQSPSNKVTEKGKDVELRCDPISGHTALYWYRQSLGQGLEFLIYFQGNSAPDKSGLPSDRFSAERTGGSVSTLTIQRTQQEDSAVYLCASSVGPTALETQYFGPGTRLLVL.

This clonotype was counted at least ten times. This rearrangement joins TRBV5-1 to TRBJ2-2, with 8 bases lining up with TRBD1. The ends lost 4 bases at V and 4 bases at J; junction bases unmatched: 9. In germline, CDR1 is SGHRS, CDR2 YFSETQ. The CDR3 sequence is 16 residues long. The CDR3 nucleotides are TGCGCCAGCAGCCCGGGTACCGACAGGGGCACCGGGGAGCTGTTTTTT. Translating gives CASSPGTDRGTGELFF.